Each of the 32 T cell receptor beta chains below was sequenced from the same sample in a study of T cell responses to AZD1222 COVID-19 vaccine. Libraries were prepared by immunoSEQ multiplex PCR; TCRdb keeps only in-frame clonotypes and omits some of them. This table holds more than 150,000 clones, approximately 94% found once. Material: peripheral blood, obtained on day 0 of AZD1222 vaccination. These TCRs come from an adult in good health.

V is TRBV19 and J is TRBJ1-2; perhaps TRBD1 as D (5 bases). Trimming cost V 1 base and J 4 bases, with 16 bases left between them. The CDR3 covers 16 residues. In germline, CDR1 is LNHDA, CDR2 SQIVND (reference sequence). CDR3 in amino acids: CASSIVRGPAGYGYTF. CDR3 nucleotides: TGTGCCAGTAGTATAGTAAGGGGACCGGCGGGCTATGGCTACACCTTC.

The chain is built from TRBV6-5 and TRBJ1-6; D may be TRBD1 (5 bases). Germline assignment: CDR1 MNHEY and CDR2 SVGAGI. Deletions cut 11 bases from V and 8 bases from J, with 7 bases between. CDR3 length: 10 residues. The CDR3 loop is CAVGDSPLHF. In DNA, the CDR3 is TGTGCCGTGGGGGATTCACCCCTCCACTTT.

This clone was counted only a few times. The J gene is TRBJ2-2, the V gene TRBV11-1, with D possibly TRBD1 on 6 matching bases. Trimming removed 5 bases from V and 7 bases from J, with 14 bases in between. The germline gives CDR1 SGHAT, CDR2 FQDESV (reference sequence). This CDR3 has 14 residues. This CDR3 is CASSRAAGDGELFF. The CDR3 DNA is TGTGCCAGCAGCCGCGCCGCAGGGGACGGGGAGCTGTTTTTT.

The rearrangement uses TRBV28 and TRBJ1-6; 7 bases map to TRBD1. The CDR3 length is 16 residues. CDR1 and CDR2 from the germline V gene are MDHEN and SYDVKM. Trimming took 7 bases from V and 7 from J; bases not matched to a gene: 13. As DNA, the CDR3 is TGTGCCAGCACCCCGACAGGGAAACTTGCGAATTCACCCCTCCACTTT. It is translated as CASTPTGKLANSPLHF.

The V gene is TRBV6-5, the J gene TRBJ1-1; D not resolved. The V end lost 8 bases, the J end lost 1 base, and 8 bases lay between the germline ends. CDR1 is MNHEY and CDR2 is SVGAGI in the germline V gene. The CDR3 contains 12 residues. The CDR3 DNA follows: TGTGCCAGCTGGTACGGGAACACTGAAGCTTTCTTT. It codes for CASWYGNTEAFF.

This clone appeared once. This chain links TRBV6-1 with TRBJ2-6; D not resolved. The CDR3 has 18 residues. The V gene's germline CDR1 is MNHNS and CDR2 SASEGT. Deletions cut 3 bases from V and 1 base from J, with 16 bases between. The CDR3 bases are TGTGCCAGCAGTGATTTGGCAGCATACTTATCTGGGGCCAACGTCCTGACTTTC. Protein product: CASSDLAAYLSGANVLTF.

The chain employs TRBV3-1 (or the pseudogene TRBV3-2) and TRBJ1-1; D uncertain. The CDR3 totals 13 residues. Looked up from germline, CDR1 is LGHDT and CDR2 is YNNKEL (reference sequence). The V and J ends lost 4 bases and 1 base respectively, with 7 bases between them. CDR3 DNA sequence: TGTGCCAGCAGCCGTTTAGCGAACACTGAAGCTTTCTTT. Its protein product is CASSRLANTEAFF.

The chain joins TRBV29-1 to TRBJ2-5; D unclear. With 5 bases removed from V and 5 bases from J, the gap between germline ends came to 15 bases. The CDR3 consists of 13 residues. Germline loops: CDR1 SQVTM, CDR2 ANQGSEA. The CDR3 sequence: CSVKLRLVETQYF. The CDR3 nucleotides are TGCAGCGTTAAGTTAAGGTTGGTGGAGACCCAGTACTTC.

This rearrangement joins TRBV11-2 to TRBJ1-1; D not certain. The CDR3 consists of 13 residues. CDR1 and CDR2 (germline): SGHAT, FQNNGV. V shed 1 base and J shed 1 base, with 4 bases lying between them. The CDR3, as DNA: TGTGCCAGCAGCTTAGGACCGAACACTGAAGCTTTCTTT. This encodes CASSLGPNTEAFF.

J is TRBJ2-1 and V is TRBV6-5; no firm D call. With 5 bases removed from V and 9 bases from J, the gap between germline ends came to 11 bases. CDR1 MNHEY and CDR2 SVGAGI come from the germline V gene. This CDR3 is 12 amino acids long. CDR3 sequence reads: CASSHNPTEQFF. The CDR3 DNA is TGTGCCAGCAGTCACAATCCAACTGAGCAGTTCTTC.

The rearrangement uses TRBV19 and TRBJ1-1; D not certain. Looked up from germline, CDR1 is LNHDA and CDR2 is SQIVND (reference sequence). CDR3 length: 14 amino acids. V dropped 3 bases and J dropped 0 bases, with 8 bases sitting between them. CDR3 nucleotides: TGTGCCAGTAGTATCCCCTACTTGAACACTGAAGCTTTCTTT. Protein sequence: CASSIPYLNTEAFF.

The V gene is TRBV5-1, the J gene TRBJ2-3; 7 bases align to TRBD1. The junction had 5 bases not matched to a gene; V was cut back by 2 bases and J by 2 bases. CDR3 length: 15 amino acids. Germline V CDR1 and CDR2: SGHRS, YFSETQ. CDR3: CASSLAGGTTDTQYF. For the CDR3, the DNA is TGCGCCAGCAGCTTAGCAGGGGGAACCACAGATACGCAGTATTTT.

The gene calls are TRBV5-4 and TRBJ2-2, with D possibly being TRBD2 (6 bases). CDR3 length: 14 amino acids. Trimming removed 4 bases from V and 4 bases from J, with 11 bases in between. CDR1 is SGHNT and CDR2 is YYREEE in the germline V gene (reference sequence). The CDR3, as DNA: TGTGCCAGCAGCCCGGAGCGGGCCACCGGGGAGCTGTTTTTT. This codes for CASSPERATGELFF.

In the case of this clone: A read error may explain this, as a much larger clone is one base away. V and J are TRBV7-2 and TRBJ2-1; D is unresolved. Germline V CDR1 and CDR2: SGHTA, FQGNSA. V dropped 5 bases and J dropped 2 bases, with 1 base sitting between them. This CDR3 comprises 11 residues. CDR3 sequence reads: CASSAYNEQFF. DNA for the CDR3: TGTGCCAGCAGCGCCTACAATGAGCAGTTCTTC.

This chain connects TRBV7-9 to TRBJ1-6; D unresolved. CDR3 length: 16 amino acids. V was clipped by 5 bases and J by 10 bases, with 21 bases between them. Germline CDR1 is SEHNR and CDR2 is FQNEAQ (reference sequence). The CDR3 loop is CASSPGRPIAGSPLHF. Here the CDR3 DNA reads TGTGCCAGCAGCCCAGGACGGCCGATCGCGGGGTCACCCCTCCACTTT.

V is TRBV27 and J is TRBJ2-1, with D perhaps matching TRBD1 (5 bases). The CDR3 consists of 11 residues. Germline V gene lookup returns CDR1 MNHEY and CDR2 SMNVEV (reference sequence). Trimming removed 8 bases from V and 8 bases from J, with 10 bases in between. As DNA, the CDR3 is TGTGCCAGCTCACAAGGGGATGAGCAGTTCTTC. It translates to CASSQGDEQFF.

The rearrangement uses TRBV30 and TRBJ2-3, with TRBD2 matching 12 bases. Trimming removed 5 bases from V and 5 bases from J; junction bases left unmatched: 5. CDR3 length: 14 residues. Germline-derived CDR1 and CDR2 are GTSNPN and SVGIG (reference sequence). The CDR3 reads CAWDLAGGGDTQYF. In nucleotides, the CDR3 is TGTGCCTGGGACCTAGCGGGAGGGGGAGATACGCAGTATTTT.

The chain has TRBV5-5 and TRBJ1-1; tentatively, D is TRBD1 (5 bases). This CDR3 comprises 14 residues. Germline lookup yields CDR1 SGHKS and CDR2 YYEKEE (reference sequence). V was trimmed by 0 bases and J by 11 bases, leaving 17 bases between them. The CDR3 loop reads CASSLGGRTLEAFF. Here the CDR3 DNA reads TGTGCCAGCAGCTTGGGGGGCAGAACTTTGGAGGCTTTCTTT.

The chain is built from TRBV6-5 and TRBJ2-7; the D gene is possibly TRBD2 (5 bases). Germline V lookup: CDR1 MNHEY, CDR2 SVGAGI. This CDR3 is 14 amino acids long. With 6 bases removed from V and 2 bases from J, the gap between germline ends came to 14 bases. CDR3 region: CASSPGKGPYEQYF. DNA of the CDR3: TGTGCCAGCAGCCCCGGGAAAGGCCCCTACGAGCAGTACTTC.

The chain combines TRBV10-3 with TRBJ1-1; D possibly corresponds to TRBD1 (6 bases). Trimming took 0 bases from V and 4 from J, leaving 12 bases between them. Per the germline V gene, CDR1 is ENHRY and CDR2 is SYGVKD. The CDR3 length is 15 residues. The CDR3 loop reads CAISESNRVGTEAFF. The CDR3 DNA is TGTGCCATCAGTGAGTCGAACAGGGTTGGCACTGAAGCTTTCTTT.

The chain uses TRBV19 and TRBJ1-4, with a weak D call TRBD1 (6 bases). This CDR3 contains 14 residues. Deletions cut 3 bases from V and 7 bases from J, with 12 bases between. Germline assignment: CDR1 LNHDA and CDR2 SQIVND (reference sequence). As DNA, the CDR3 is TGTGCCAGTAGTATTCCAGGCAGGGGTGAAAAACTGTTTTTT. This encodes CASSIPGRGEKLFF.

The chain employs TRBV2 and TRBJ2-7; D is uncertain. The CDR3 covers 12 residues. Trimming shortened V by 4 bases and J by 6 bases, and 10 bases separated the two germline ends. CDR1 SNHLY and CDR2 FYNNEI come from the germline V gene. Here the CDR3 reads CASSARIAEQYF. CDR3 nucleotides: TGTGCCAGCAGTGCCCGGATCGCCGAGCAGTACTTC.

This clone was detected once. V is TRBV5-1 and J is TRBJ1-4, with a tentative D call TRBD1 (5 bases). Germline V gene lookup returns CDR1 SGHRS and CDR2 YFSETQ. V was shortened by 4 bases and J by 0 bases, with 10 bases between the two germline ends. This CDR3 region has 15 residues. The CDR3 protein is CASSGTGATNEKLFF. In nucleotides, the CDR3 is TGCGCCAGCAGCGGGACGGGGGCAACTAATGAAAAACTGTTTTTT.

This chain links TRBV19 with TRBJ1-2; D is ambiguous. The CDR3 loop spans 13 amino acids. V gave up 6 bases and J gave up 2 bases, with 10 bases separating them. Germline CDR1 LNHDA, CDR2 SQIVND (reference sequence). The CDR3 DNA reads TGTGCCAGTAGACGGACGGCGAACTATGGCTACACCTTC. Translating it yields CASRRTANYGYTF.

This clone is a singleton in its sample. The DNA of the CDR3 is TGCGCCAGCTCCTGGGGCGGACAGGGTATATCGGGCGGCTACACCTTC. Protein sequence: CASSWGGQGISGGYTF. The gene calls are TRBV5-1 and TRBJ1-2, with 8 bases lining up with TRBD1. Trimming at V came to 7 bases and at J to 8 bases, leaving 19 bases not matched to a gene. The germline V gene encodes CDR1 SGHRS and CDR2 YFSETQ. The CDR3 runs 16 residues. The complete variable domain, with remaining parts taken from reference TRBV5-1 and TRBJ1-2, reads KAGVTQTPRYLIKTRGQQVTLSCSPISGHRSVSWYQQTPGQGLQFLFEYFSETQRNKGNFPGRFSGRQFSNSRSEMNVSTLELGDSALYLCASSWGGQGISGGYTFGSGTRLTVV.

The CDR3 sequence is CASSPISGRTGTGELFF. As DNA, the CDR3 is TGTGCCAGCAGCCCCATTTCGGGTAGAACGGGGACCGGGGAGCTGTTTTTT. The chain couples TRBV9 to TRBJ2-2; tentative D call: TRBD2 (5 bases). Germline V CDR1 and CDR2: SGDLS, YYNGEE. V was cut by 4 bases and J by 5 bases, with 21 bases left in between. CDR3 length: 17 residues.

The chain links TRBV6-2 or TRBV6-3 to TRBJ1-1; unclear D gene. This CDR3 contains 13 residues. Germline V gene data show CDR1 as MNHEY and CDR2 as SVGEGT. The V end was cut by 5 bases, the J end by 4 bases, with 11 bases between. The CDR3 DNA sequence: TGTGCCAGCAGTAAAATACCAGCCACTGAAGCTTTCTTT. It codes for CASSKIPATEAFF.

The chain couples TRBV24-1 to TRBJ1-2; 7 bases match TRBD1. This CDR3 spans 14 amino acids. V shed 4 bases, J shed 6 bases, and the junction held 7 bases outside the gene matches. The V gene's germline CDR1 is KGHDR and CDR2 SFDVKD. The CDR3 DNA reads TGTGCCACCAGTGAAACAGGGGTAGCTGATGGCTACACCTTC. Amino acids: CATSETGVADGYTF.

This chain connects TRBV6-5 to TRBJ1-5; 7 bases align to TRBD1. J was trimmed by 5 bases and V by 8 bases; bases with no gene match: 9. CDR1 and CDR2 from the germline V gene are MNHEY and SVGAGI. The CDR3 is 14 residues long. Here the CDR3 reads CASSRGQGDQPQHF. The CDR3, as DNA: TGTGCCAGCTCTCGAGGGCAGGGGGATCAGCCCCAGCATTTT.

V gene TRBV3-1 (or the pseudogene TRBV3-2) combines with J gene TRBJ1-4, with D possibly being TRBD1 (6 bases). Germline loops: CDR1 LGHDT, CDR2 YNNKEL (reference sequence). The length of the CDR3 is 15 residues. The V end lost 0 bases, the J end lost 7 bases, and 12 bases lay between the germline ends. CDR3 coding DNA: TGTGCCAGCAGCCAAGATCAGGGGATTGGTGAAAAACTGTTTTTT. Translation: CASSQDQGIGEKLFF.

The J gene is TRBJ1-2, the V gene TRBV7-9, with D unclear. Germline CDR1 reads SEHNR; CDR2 reads FQNEAQ (reference sequence). Trimming shortened V by 5 bases and J by 0 bases, and 4 bases separated the two germline ends. The CDR3 has 12 residues. The CDR3 region is CASSPTNYGYTF. CDR3 nucleotides: TGTGCCAGCAGCCCCACTAACTATGGCTACACCTTC.

This rearrangement joins TRBV6-6 to TRBJ2-5, with D uncertain. Germline V CDR1 and CDR2: MNHNY, SVGAGI (reference sequence). CDR3 length: 14 residues. V was clipped by 7 bases and J by 7 bases, with 19 bases between them. The CDR3 reads CASTTHSAERTQYF. In nucleotides, the CDR3 is TGTGCCAGCACCACGCACAGTGCCGAACGGACCCAGTACTTC.